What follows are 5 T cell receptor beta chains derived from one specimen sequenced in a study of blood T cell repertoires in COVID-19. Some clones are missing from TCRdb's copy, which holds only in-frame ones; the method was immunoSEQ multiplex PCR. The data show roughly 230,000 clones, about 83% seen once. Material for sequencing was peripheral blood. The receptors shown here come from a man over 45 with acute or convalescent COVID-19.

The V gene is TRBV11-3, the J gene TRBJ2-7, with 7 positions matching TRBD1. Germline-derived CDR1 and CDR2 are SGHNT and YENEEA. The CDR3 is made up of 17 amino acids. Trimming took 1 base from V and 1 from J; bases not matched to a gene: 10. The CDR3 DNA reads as TGTGCCAGCAGCTTAGGCCCCACAGGGGCCCCTTCCTACGAGCAGTACTTC. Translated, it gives CASSLGPTGAPSYEQYF.

CDR3 DNA: TGCAGCGTGCACCGGGGCCAGGGGGACACTGAAGCTTTCTTT. Encoded protein: CSVHRGQGDTEAFF. The chain recombines TRBV29-1 with TRBJ1-1; 7 bases are shared with TRBD1. CDR1 and CDR2 (germline): SQVTM, ANQGSEA. With V trimmed by 6 bases and J by 3 bases, 10 bases remained unmatched. The CDR3 runs to 14 residues.

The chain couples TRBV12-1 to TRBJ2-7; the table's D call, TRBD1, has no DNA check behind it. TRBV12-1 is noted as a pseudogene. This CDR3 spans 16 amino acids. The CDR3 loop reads CASSPGGQGATYEQYF. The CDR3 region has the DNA TGTGCCAGCAGCCCGGGCGGACAGGGGGCAACCTACGAGCAGTACTTC.

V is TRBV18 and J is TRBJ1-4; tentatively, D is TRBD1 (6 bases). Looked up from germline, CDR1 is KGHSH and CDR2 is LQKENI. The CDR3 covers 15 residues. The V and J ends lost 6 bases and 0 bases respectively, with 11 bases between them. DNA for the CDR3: TGTGCCAGCTCTCAAAACAGGGCAACTAATGAAAAACTGTTTTTT. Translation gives CASSQNRATNEKLFF. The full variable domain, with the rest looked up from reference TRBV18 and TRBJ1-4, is NAGVMQNPRHLVRRRGQEARLRCSPMKGHSHVYWYRQLPEEGLKFMVYLQKENIIDESGMPKERFSAEFPKEGPSILRIQQVVRGDSAAYFCASSQNRATNEKLFFGSGTQLSVL.

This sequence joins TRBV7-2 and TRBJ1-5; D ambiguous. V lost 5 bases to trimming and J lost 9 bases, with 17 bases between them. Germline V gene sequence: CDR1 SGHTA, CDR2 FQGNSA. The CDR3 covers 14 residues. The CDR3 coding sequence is TGTGCCAGCAGCACCTCCCCCGGGGTCCGGCCCCAGCATTTT. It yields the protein CASSTSPGVRPQHF.